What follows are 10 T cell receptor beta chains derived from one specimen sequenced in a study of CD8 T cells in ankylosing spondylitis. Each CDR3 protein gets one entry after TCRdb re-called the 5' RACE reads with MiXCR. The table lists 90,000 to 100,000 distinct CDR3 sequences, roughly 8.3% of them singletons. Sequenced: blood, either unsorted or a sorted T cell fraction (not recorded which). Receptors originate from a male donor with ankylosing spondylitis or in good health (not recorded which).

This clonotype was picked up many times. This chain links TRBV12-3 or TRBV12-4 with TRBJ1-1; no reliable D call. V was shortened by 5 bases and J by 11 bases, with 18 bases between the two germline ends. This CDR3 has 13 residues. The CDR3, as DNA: TGTGCCAGCAGTCCCCGTTTCTCCGGGAGTGCTTTCTTT. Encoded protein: CASSPRFSGSAFF.

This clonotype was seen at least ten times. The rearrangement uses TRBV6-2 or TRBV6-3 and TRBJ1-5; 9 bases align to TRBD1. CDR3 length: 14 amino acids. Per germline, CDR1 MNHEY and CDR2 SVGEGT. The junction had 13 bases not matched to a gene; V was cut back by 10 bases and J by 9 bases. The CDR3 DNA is TGTGCCACCAAAGATAGGACAGGGGTTAGGCCCCAGCATTTT. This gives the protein CATKDRTGVRPQHF.

The CDR3 DNA sequence: TGCGCCAGCAGCCAAGACCGACGGACTAACACTGAAGCTTTCTTT. This codes for CASSQDRRTNTEAFF. The rearrangement joins TRBV4-3 to TRBJ1-1, with D uncertain. V lost 0 bases to trimming and J lost 2 bases, with 10 bases between them. This CDR3 has 15 amino acids. The germline gives CDR1 LGHNA, CDR2 YSLEER.

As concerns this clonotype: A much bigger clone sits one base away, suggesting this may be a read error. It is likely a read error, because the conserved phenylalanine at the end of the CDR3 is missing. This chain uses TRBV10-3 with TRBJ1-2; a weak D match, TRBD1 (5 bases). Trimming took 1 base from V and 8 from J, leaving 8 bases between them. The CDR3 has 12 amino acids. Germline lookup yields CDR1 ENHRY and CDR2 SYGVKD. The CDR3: CAISEWGDGYTL. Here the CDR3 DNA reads TGTGCCATCAGTGAGTGGGGGGACGGCTACACCTTA.

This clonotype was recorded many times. The chain's CDR3 is CASRRYTEAFF. DNA of the CDR3: TGTGCCAGCAGGCGGTACACTGAAGCTTTCTTT. The rearrangement links TRBV6-2 or TRBV6-3 to TRBJ1-1; no definite D call. The CDR3 has 11 amino acids. The ends were cut back, 6 bases at V and 3 bases at J, with 5 bases in the middle. Germline values: CDR1 MNHEY, CDR2 SVGEGT.

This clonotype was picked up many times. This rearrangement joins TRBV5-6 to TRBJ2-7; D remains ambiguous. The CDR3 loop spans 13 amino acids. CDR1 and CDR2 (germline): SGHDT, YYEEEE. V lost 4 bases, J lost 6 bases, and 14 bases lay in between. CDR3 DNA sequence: TGTGCCAGCAGCCACGGACGCCGCCTCGAGCAGTACTTC. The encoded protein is CASSHGRRLEQYF.

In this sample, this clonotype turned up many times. The DNA for the CDR3 is TGTGCCACCAGCAGAGATCTTATCGGGTCCGGCTACACCTTC. It translates to CATSRDLIGSGYTF. This chain uses TRBV15 with TRBJ1-2, with D unclear. Germline CDR1 and CDR2: LNHNV and YYDKDF (reference sequence). This CDR3 has 14 amino acids. V was trimmed by 0 bases and J by 8 bases, leaving 13 bases between them.

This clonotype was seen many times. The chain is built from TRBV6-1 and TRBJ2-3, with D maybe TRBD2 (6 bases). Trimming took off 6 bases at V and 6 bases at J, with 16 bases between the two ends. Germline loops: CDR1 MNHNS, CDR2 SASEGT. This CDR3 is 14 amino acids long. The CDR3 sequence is CASREGIAVDTQYF. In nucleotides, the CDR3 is TGTGCCAGCAGAGAGGGGATAGCGGTGGATACGCAGTATTTT.

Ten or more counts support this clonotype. CDR3 region: CASSVQGQNTEAFF. CDR3 coding DNA: TGTGCCAGCAGCGTTCAGGGACAGAACACTGAAGCTTTCTTT. The chain is built from TRBV9 and TRBJ1-1; D possibly corresponds to TRBD1 (6 bases). Germline CDR1 SGDLS, CDR2 YYNGEE. The length of the CDR3 is 14 residues. The germline V and J ends were trimmed by 2 bases and 1 base, with 9 bases remaining between them.

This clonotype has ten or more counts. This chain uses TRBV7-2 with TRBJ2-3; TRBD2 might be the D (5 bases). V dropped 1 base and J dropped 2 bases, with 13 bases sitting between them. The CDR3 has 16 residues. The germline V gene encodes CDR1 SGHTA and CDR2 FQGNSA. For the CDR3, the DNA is TGTGCCAGCAGCTTAGTAAATCGGGAATTCACAGATACGCAGTATTTT. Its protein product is CASSLVNREFTDTQYF. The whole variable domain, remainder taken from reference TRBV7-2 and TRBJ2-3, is GAGVSQSPSNKVTEKGKDVELRCDPISGHTALYWYRQSLGQGLEFLIYFQGNSAPDKSGLPSDRFSAERTGGSVSTLTIQRTQQEDSAVYLCASSLVNREFTDTQYFGPGTRLTVL.